One sample yielded the 24 T cell receptor beta chains listed below, sequenced in a study of shared clonotypes between healthy human individuals. Some clones are missing from TCRdb's copy, which holds only in-frame ones; the method was immunoSEQ multiplex PCR. The sample records under 850,000 clones, 72% being singletons. The sequenced sample consisted of memory CD4+ T cells sorted from blood. Sample subset: CD45RA-negative fraction. The receptors were gathered from a young woman in good health.

The chain joins TRBV28 to TRBJ2-4, with 8 bases aligning to TRBD1. The V and J ends lost 6 bases and 9 bases, in that order; junction bases with no gene match: 13. This CDR3 region has 15 residues. Germline V gene data show CDR1 as MDHEN and CDR2 as SYDVKM. The CDR3 region has the DNA TGTGCCAGCAGCCCGATGACAGGGGCTTTAGGCATTCAGTACTTC. Its translation is CASSPMTGALGIQYF.

In this sample, this clone turned up once. J is TRBJ2-7 and V is TRBV28; D is unresolved. Germline CDR1 MDHEN, CDR2 SYDVKM. The V end lost 5 bases, the J end lost 0 bases, and 17 bases lay between the germline ends. This CDR3 contains 16 residues. The CDR3 loop is CASSPIGPYSSYEQYF. The CDR3 coding sequence is TGTGCCAGCAGTCCGATTGGACCCTATAGCTCCTACGAGCAGTACTTC. Supplemented by reference TRBV28 and TRBJ2-7, the full variable domain reads DVKVTQSSRYLVKRTGEKVFLECVQDMDHENMFWYRQDPGLGLRLIYFSYDVKMKEKGDIPEGYSVSREKKERFSLILESASTNQTSMYLCASSPIGPYSSYEQYFGPGTRLTVT.

The genes are TRBV18 and TRBJ2-1, with TRBD2 matching over 9 bases. The germline V gene encodes CDR1 KGHSH and CDR2 LQKENI. The junction had 12 bases not matched to a gene; V was cut back by 3 bases and J by 12 bases. This CDR3 has 15 residues. CDR3 region: CASSPTAVAGVGQFF. Here the CDR3 DNA reads TGTGCCAGCTCACCGACGGCGGTAGCGGGAGTTGGGCAGTTCTTC.

This clone was observed a handful of times. The chain links TRBV7-9 to TRBJ2-7, with TRBD2 identical over 8 bases. Germline CDR1 is SEHNR and CDR2 is FQNEAQ (reference sequence). V dropped 3 bases and J dropped 2; count of bases not matched to a gene: 3. The CDR3 length is 14 residues. As DNA, the CDR3 is TGTGCCAGCAGCTTCGAGGGACTAGCCTACGAGCAGTACTTC. Translation gives CASSFEGLAYEQYF.

The CDR3, as DNA: TGTGCCAGCAGCCCTGCCCCCCCGACGGTGAGGGCTTTCTTT. Residues: CASSPAPPTVRAFF. The chain combines TRBV28 with TRBJ1-1, with D uncertain. This CDR3 has 14 residues. Trimming removed 6 bases at V and 11 bases at J, with 22 bases between. Germline CDR1 MDHEN, CDR2 SYDVKM.

V is TRBV29-1 and J is TRBJ2-7; 10 nucleotides match TRBD1. From germline, CDR1 is SQVTM and CDR2 ANQGSEA. The CDR3 length is 15 residues. The trim removed 6 bases at V and 2 bases at J, leaving 10 bases unmatched. The CDR3 bases are TGCAGCGTCAACCTAACGACAGGGGGCCCCTACGAGCAGTACTTC. Translation: CSVNLTTGGPYEQYF.

The CDR3 DNA is TGCGCCAGCAGGGGAATGACAGGGCGAACTGAAGCTTTCTTT. Its protein product is CASRGMTGRTEAFF. The J gene is TRBJ1-1, the V gene TRBV5-1; 7 bases are shared with TRBD1. V trimming: 5 bases; J trimming: 5 bases; junction bases outside the gene matches: 9. CDR3 length: 14 amino acids. CDR1 is SGHRS and CDR2 is YFSETQ in the germline V gene.

The chain uses TRBV2 and TRBJ1-5; unclear D gene. The CDR3 has 14 residues. V lost 6 bases, J lost 2 bases, and 11 bases lay in between. Germline loops: CDR1 SNHLY, CDR2 FYNNEI. CDR3 in amino acids: CASRYGLGNQPQHF. The CDR3 coding sequence is TGTGCCAGCAGGTATGGACTGGGCAATCAGCCCCAGCATTTT.

Worth noting for this clone: The junction shows a germline mismatch at one end, possibly a read error. The V call is TRBV6-4, the J call TRBJ1-4, with D maybe TRBD1 (6 bases). The CDR3 has 17 residues. In germline, CDR1 is MRHNA, CDR2 SNTAGT. This chain's CDR3 is CASSYSSFRGGGEKLFF. DNA for the CDR3: TGTGCCAGCAGTTACTCGTCCTTCAGGGGAGGCGGGGAAAAACTGTTTTTT.

The rearrangement joins TRBV19 to TRBJ2-7, with 12 bases aligning to TRBD2. V was pared by 6 bases and J by 3 bases, with 6 bases of the junction left unmatched. CDR1 is LNHDA, CDR2 SQIVND, per germline (reference sequence). There are 15 residues in the CDR3. CDR3 bases: TGTGCCAGTAGAGCGGCGGGACTAGCGGGCTACGAGCAGTACTTC. Translation: CASRAAGLAGYEQYF. Complete variable domain (other parts from reference TRBV19 and TRBJ2-7): DGGITQSPKYLFRKEGQNVTLSCEQNLNHDAMYWYRQDPGQGLRLIYYSQIVNDFQKGDIAEGYSVSREKKESFPLTVTSAQKNPTAFYLCASRAAGLAGYEQYFGPGTRLTVT.

This clone appeared many times. The J gene is TRBJ1-1, the V gene TRBV30, with D perhaps matching TRBD1 (5 bases). This CDR3 spans 11 amino acids. V dropped 7 bases and J dropped 3 bases, with 9 bases sitting between them. Looked up from germline, CDR1 is GTSNPN and CDR2 is SVGIG (reference sequence). The CDR3 is CALQGHTEAFF. The CDR3 DNA reads TGTGCCTTGCAGGGTCACACTGAAGCTTTCTTT.

The chain is built from TRBV15 and TRBJ1-4; unclear D gene. In germline, CDR1 is LNHNV, CDR2 YYDKDF (reference sequence). V lost 0 bases and J 8 bases, leaving 16 bases between the germline ends. The CDR3 covers 16 residues. For the CDR3, the DNA is TGTGCCACCAGCAGAGATCGGGGAGGTGGCGGGGAAAAACTGTTTTTT. Residues: CATSRDRGGGGEKLFF.

A remark on this clone: The sample contains more than one DNA sequence encoding this CDR3. The chain employs TRBV9 and TRBJ2-1; D might be TRBD1 (6 bases). Looked up from germline, CDR1 is SGDLS and CDR2 is YYNGEE. Trimming left V 2 bases short and J 8 bases short, with 14 bases between. The CDR3 extends over 14 amino acids. The CDR3 DNA is TGTGCCAGCAGCGTCGGTCCTGGGGGCGATGAGCAGTTCTTC. Protein sequence: CASSVGPGGDEQFF.

The chain recombines TRBV7-6 with TRBJ2-7, with a weak D call TRBD1 (6 bases). Trimming removed 5 bases at V and 7 bases at J, with 15 bases between. The CDR3 length is 13 residues. The germline V gene has CDR1 SGHVS and CDR2 FNYEAQ. The CDR3 is CASSGYRVWEQYF. The CDR3 nucleotides read TGTGCCAGCAGCGGCTACAGGGTCTGGGAGCAGTACTTC.

This chain joins TRBV5-3 and TRBJ2-7; possibly TRBD1 for D (6 bases). TRBV5-3 belongs to the ORF category, with a function that is uncertain. The V gene lost 5 bases and the J gene lost 0 bases, with 15 bases spanning the gap. This CDR3 is built from 15 residues. The CDR3 sequence: CARSYSQGSSYEQYF. The CDR3 bases are TGTGCCAGAAGTTACTCTCAGGGGAGCTCCTACGAGCAGTACTTC.

Regarding this clone: The sample carries other DNA sequences with the same CDR3. The rearrangement links TRBV6-1 to TRBJ2-1; 7 bases map to TRBD1. Per germline, CDR1 MNHNS and CDR2 SASEGT. The CDR3 has 12 amino acids. With 4 bases clipped from V and 7 bases from J, the junction kept 1 base outside the gene matches. CDR3 nucleotides: TGTGCCAGCAGTGGGGACAGTAATGAGCAGTTCTTC. It encodes CASSGDSNEQFF.

This clone is a singleton in its sample. The J gene is TRBJ1-1, the V gene TRBV11-3, with 7 bases lining up with TRBD1. Trimming at V came to 0 bases and at J to 1 base, leaving 11 bases not matched to a gene. The CDR3 sequence is 18 residues long. Per the germline V gene, CDR1 is SGHNT and CDR2 is YENEEA. The CDR3 region has the DNA TGTGCCAGCAGCTTAGATCTGACAGGGCCGGTTGAGAACACTGAAGCTTTCTTT. This gives the protein CASSLDLTGPVENTEAFF. Full variable domain (outside the CDR3, taken from reference TRBV11-3 and TRBJ1-1): EAGVVQSPRYKIIEKKQPVAFWCNPISGHNTLYWYLQNLGQGPELLIRYENEEAVDDSQLPKDRFSAERLKGVDSTLKIQPAELGDSAVYLCASSLDLTGPVENTEAFFGQGTRLTVV.

The CDR3 region has the DNA TGTGCCAGTAGACAGTCAGACAAACCCTACGAGCAGTACTTC. Residues: CASRQSDKPYEQYF. The chain uses TRBV28 and TRBJ2-7; possibly TRBD1 for D (5 bases). This CDR3 region has 14 residues. Trimming removed 9 bases from V and 2 bases from J, with 17 bases in between. Germline assignment: CDR1 MDHEN and CDR2 SYDVKM.

This clone was recorded at least ten times. The chain carries TRBV9 and TRBJ1-4; D is unresolved. Trimming pared 0 bases from V and 3 bases from J, leaving 12 bases between. CDR1 is SGDLS and CDR2 is YYNGEE in the germline V gene. The CDR3 length is 16 residues. Here the CDR3 reads CASSVGSDAPNEKLFF. The CDR3 DNA sequence: TGTGCCAGCAGCGTAGGCTCAGACGCTCCTAATGAAAAACTGTTTTTT.

A remark on this clone: This sample includes further DNA sequences coding for the same CDR3. This chain joins TRBV18 and TRBJ2-5, with a weak D call TRBD1 (6 bases). The germline V gene has CDR1 KGHSH and CDR2 LQKENI. Trimming removed 3 bases at V and 3 bases at J, with 8 bases between. This CDR3 spans 13 amino acids. In nucleotides, the CDR3 is TGTGCCAGCTCACCTCGACAGGAAGAGACCCAGTACTTC. Translated: CASSPRQEETQYF. Using reference TRBV18 and TRBJ2-5 for the parts outside the CDR3, the full variable domain is NAGVMQNPRHLVRRRGQEARLRCSPMKGHSHVYWYRQLPEEGLKFMVYLQKENIIDESGMPKERFSAEFPKEGPSILRIQQVVRGDSAAYFCASSPRQEETQYFGPGTRLLVL.

The chain is built from TRBV5-1 and TRBJ1-2; D is unresolved. CDR1 and CDR2 (germline): SGHRS, YFSETQ. The CDR3 has 15 residues. V was pared by 6 bases and J by 0 bases, with 15 bases between. The DNA of the CDR3 is TGCGCCAGCAACGTCGGCGGGCAGACTAACTATGGCTACACCTTC. The encoded protein is CASNVGGQTNYGYTF. Based on the CDR3 plus reference TRBV5-1 and TRBJ1-2, the full variable domain is KAGVTQTPRYLIKTRGQQVTLSCSPISGHRSVSWYQQTPGQGLQFLFEYFSETQRNKGNFPGRFSGRQFSNSRSEMNVSTLELGDSALYLCASNVGGQTNYGYTFGSGTRLTVV.

This chain connects TRBV4-2 to TRBJ1-2; D is undetermined. The length of the CDR3 is 15 residues. Germline CDR1 reads LGHNA; CDR2 reads YNFKEQ. V was pared by 4 bases and J by 0 bases, with 12 bases between. As DNA, the CDR3 is TGTGCCAGCAGCCCGCTGTCGGGTACTAACTATGGCTACACCTTC. It translates to CASSPLSGTNYGYTF.

This chain connects TRBV11-2 to TRBJ1-2; D not certain. Between the trimmed V and J ends, which lost 6 bases and 6 bases, there was a span of 14 bases. There are 13 residues in the CDR3. In germline, CDR1 is SGHAT, CDR2 FQNNGV. The CDR3 region has the DNA TGTGCCAGCAGACGTTCCGGGGAACATGGCTACACCTTC. This translates into CASRRSGEHGYTF.

This chain joins TRBV2 and TRBJ2-3, with 7 bases identical to TRBD1. Germline values: CDR1 SNHLY, CDR2 FYNNEI. V was pared by 4 bases and J by 2 bases, with 3 bases of the junction left unmatched. CDR3 length equals 14 residues. The CDR3 coding sequence is TGTGCCAGCAGTGCAGGGGGACCCACAGATACGCAGTATTTT. Its translation is CASSAGGPTDTQYF.